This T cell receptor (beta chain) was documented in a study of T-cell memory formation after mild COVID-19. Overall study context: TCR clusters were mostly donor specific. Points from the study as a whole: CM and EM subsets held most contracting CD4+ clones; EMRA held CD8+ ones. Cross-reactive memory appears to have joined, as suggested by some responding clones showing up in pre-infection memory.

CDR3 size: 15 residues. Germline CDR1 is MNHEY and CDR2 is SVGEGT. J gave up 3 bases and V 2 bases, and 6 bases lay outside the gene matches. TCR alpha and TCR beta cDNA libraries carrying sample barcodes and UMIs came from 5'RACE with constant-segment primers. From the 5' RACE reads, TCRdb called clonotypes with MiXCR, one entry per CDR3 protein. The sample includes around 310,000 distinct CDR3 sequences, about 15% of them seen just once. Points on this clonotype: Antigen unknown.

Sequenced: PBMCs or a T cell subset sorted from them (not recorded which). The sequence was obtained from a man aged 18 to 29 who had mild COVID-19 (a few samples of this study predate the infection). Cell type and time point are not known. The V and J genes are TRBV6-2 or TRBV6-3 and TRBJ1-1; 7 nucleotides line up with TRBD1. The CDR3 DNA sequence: TGTGCCAGCAGTTACGGAGGGGGCATCGACACTGAAGCTTTCTTT. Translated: CASSYGGGIDTEAFF.